This T cell receptor beta chain is drawn from a study of tumor-infiltrating lymphocytes in primary liver carcinoma. Study-wide context: Surgical resection treated primary liver carcinoma in the patients. Ages ranged from 30 to 69, with HCC or mixed HCC-cholangiocarcinoma. The study, taken as a whole, reports: Tumors and blood were compared for top-250-clone fraction, and tumors had the significantly higher value (p = 0.039).

The germline V gene encodes CDR1 MNHNS and CDR2 SASEGT. CDR3 size: 13 residues. V was shortened by 6 bases and J by 0 bases, with 8 bases between the two germline ends. TCR beta cDNA was prepared out of roughly 0.5 ug total RNA by means of a constant-region primer. What produced the TCR beta libraries was three nested multiplex PCR rounds using slightly modified ARM-PCR. Each of the first two PCR rounds ran roughly 9 cycles with TRBV1-TRBV30 forward and C-beta reverse primers. TCRdb redid the calling of the multiplex PCR reads with MiXCR, one entry per CDR3 protein. This sample has 310,000 or so distinct CDR3 sequences, with around three fifths found just once. RNA was extracted from whole blood without cell sorting, alongside germline DNA. As concerns this clonotype: Its antigen is undetermined.

Sequencing was performed on peripheral blood. The source of this sequence is a woman aged 30 to 39 with primary liver carcinoma and hepatitis B virus infection. The chain has TRBV6-1 and TRBJ1-1; D not certain. The CDR3 loop reads CASRTHLNTEAFF. CDR3 sequence (DNA): TGTGCCAGCAGAACACATTTGAACACTGAAGCTTTCTTT.